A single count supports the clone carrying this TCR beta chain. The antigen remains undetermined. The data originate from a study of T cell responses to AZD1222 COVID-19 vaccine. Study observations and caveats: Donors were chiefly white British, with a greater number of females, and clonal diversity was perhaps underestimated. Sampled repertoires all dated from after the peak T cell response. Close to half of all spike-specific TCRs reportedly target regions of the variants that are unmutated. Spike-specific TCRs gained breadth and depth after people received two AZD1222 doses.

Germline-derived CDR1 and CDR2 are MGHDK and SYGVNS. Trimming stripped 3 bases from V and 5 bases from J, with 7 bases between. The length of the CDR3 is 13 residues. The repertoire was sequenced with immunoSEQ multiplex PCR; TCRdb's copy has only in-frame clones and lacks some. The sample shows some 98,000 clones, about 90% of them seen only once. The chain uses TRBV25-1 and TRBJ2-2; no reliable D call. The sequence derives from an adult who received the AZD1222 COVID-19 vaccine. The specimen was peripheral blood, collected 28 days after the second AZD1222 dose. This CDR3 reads CASSEYETGELFF. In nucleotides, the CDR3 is TGTGCCAGCAGTGAGTACGAGACCGGGGAGCTGTTTTTT.